This TCR beta chain emerged from a study of shared clonotypes between healthy human individuals (dated by TCRdb to 2018 to 2020). As for the study more broadly: The cohort included three men and two women between 18 and 49 years of age. The study deeply sequenced blood TCR repertoires of five healthy adults to estimate repertoire size and the extent of clonotype sharing between individuals. For each donor, CD4 naive and CD4 memory were each run on three plates, CD8 naive on two plates, and CD8 memory on one plate. Leukapheresis yielded between about 0.8 and 9.5 billion PBMCs per donor. To increase sequencing depth and limit assay-specific biases, different laboratories used diverse techniques to prepare libraries and sequence TCR repertoires.

V and J lose 1 base and 5 bases, and a span of 14 bases separates them. CDR1 SGHAT and CDR2 FQNNGV were looked up in the germline V gene. The cysteine opens and the phenylalanine closes a CDR3 of 15 amino acids. Only the CDR3 DNA is retained, 45 bases long and in frame from the first base. About this clone: Its antigen target is currently unknown. It has no much larger one-base neighbor in the sample; base qualities were not kept.

Using the deep immunoSEQ assay, TCR CDR3 regions were amplified from genomic DNA by multiplex PCR. Extracted genomic DNA from each cell subset was distributed evenly across all wells of several immunoSEQ 96-well plates, and each plate was treated as a replicate. Each replicate PCR for sorted subsets received 200 ng genomic DNA, equal to about 30,000 T cell genomes. Purified libraries were measured with a Qubit 3.0 fluorometer, size-checked on a Bioanalyzer 2100, and measured again with the KAPA Library Quantification kit. A separate single-read 150-cycle Illumina NextSeq 550 flow cell was used to sequence each immunoSEQ 96-well plate. Under the source paper's analysis protocol: Because only junctional sequences without quality scores were contained in the immunoSEQ output, filtering matching that applied to full-length reads could not be performed. Sequences were annotated with PyIR, a Python wrapper for IgBLAST v1.9, and V/J genes and CDR3 were assigned using IMGT germline references. Reads were removed for weak V/J assignments (E-value above 1e-6), missing CDR3, stop codons, out-of-frame junctions, or ambiguous translated residues. V3J clonotypes were defined as sequences sharing an identical inferred V gene, J gene, and CDR3 amino acid sequence. To compute the percentage overlap between repertoires, the number of shared unique clonotypes was divided by the size of the smaller repertoire. RTK rarefaction, the Chao1 estimator, and Recon v2.1 estimates of unobserved clonotypes were used to assess repertoire richness. OLGA was used to compute generation probabilities for all TCRbeta clonotypes that the gDNA method yielded from a few donors. TCRdb limited this immuneACCESS table to in-frame rearrangements with V and J called. A share of clones is missing; checked studies link under half to unresolved V genes, and the rest is unexplained. The V and J calls and clone size are taken from that table; D and trimming were inferred from the DNA. The sample table contains about 2.2 million clones; only one count was recorded for about 93% of them. The ten largest make up under 2% of the sample.

CD8 naive samples consisted of CD45RO-negative cells that were positively selected for CCR7, yielding a CD45RA+CCR7+ population without TemRA cells. Donors were healthy HIV-negative adults with no recently reported acute infections or vaccinations. Only Caucasian adults living in Nashville, Tennessee, USA were represented among the donors. Blood was collected by leukapheresis, and PBMCs were isolated by Ficoll-Histopaque density gradient centrifugation and then cryopreserved in liquid nitrogen vapor phase. Analytical flow cytometry was used to check the purity and quantity of each magnetically sorted T cell population. From each sorted fraction, genomic DNA was isolated and quantified by UV absorbance on a Nanodrop 2000c. The investigation overall reported the following: Because the study included a small number of donors, the genetic and exposure-history diversity represented was limited. Around 5% of naive CD4, 3.5% of naive CD8, approximately 2% of memory CD4, and less than 0.45% of memory CD8 clonotypes were shared across several donors. Naive subsets generally had larger estimated clonotype richness than memory subsets. Higher generation probabilities were observed for clonotypes shared by all four sorted-subset donors than for non-shared clonotypes. Incomplete sequencing was indicated by rarefaction of sorted-subset datasets, despite the large sequencing depth. Sampling was restricted to blood, and TCR repertoires in tissue are likely to differ from TCR repertoires in blood. Pairwise subsampling indicated that sequencing depth was expected to affect the degree of clonotype sharing among donors.

Rearrangement joined TRBV11-2 to TRBJ2-5; the D segment could be TRBD1, given 6 matching bases. Sequencing was performed on naive CD8+ T cells from PBMCs. This specimen's cell subset or site label, per the study, means: CD45RA+CCR7+. The source of this sequence is a man younger than 35 in good health. Some clones in this sample may be carry-over from other donors' samples. The CDR3 is CASSLVRRTDETQYF. The bases are TGTGCCAGCAGCTTAGTACGACGGACAGATGAGACCCAGTACTTC. This CDR3, with the reference TRBV11-2 and TRBJ2-5 proteins standing in past its ends, gives the full variable domain EAGVAQSPRYKIIEKRQSVAFWCNPISGHATLYWYQQILGQGPKLLIQFQNNGVVDDSQLPKDRFSAERLKGVDSTLKIQPAKLEDSAVYLCASSLVRRTDETQYFGPGTRLLVL.